Shown below are 25 T cell receptor beta chains from a single sample sequenced in a study of identical twins. From the 5' RACE reads, TCRdb called clonotypes with MiXCR, one entry per CDR3 protein. The sample consists of fewer than 650,000 distinct CDR3 sequences, more than 9% of them appearing once. These same records also appear under a second study, on yellow fever vaccine responses in identical twins.

The sequenced material came from PBMCs. These receptors all stem from a woman aged 18-29 years in good health.

CDR3 amino acids: CASSYGKADQPQHF. The CDR3 DNA sequence: TGTGCCAGCAGTTACGGGAAGGCGGATCAGCCCCAGCATTTT. The chain combines TRBV6-5 with TRBJ1-5; no reliable D call. The V end was cut by 2 bases, the J end by 5 bases, with 10 bases between. The CDR3 contains 14 residues. Looked up from germline, CDR1 is MNHEY and CDR2 is SVGAGI.

The J gene is TRBJ2-7, the V gene TRBV28, with D hard to call. V lost 5 bases and J lost 6, with 17 bases in between. The CDR3 totals 14 residues. Germline CDR1 and CDR2: MDHEN and SYDVKM. CDR3 bases: TGTGCCAGCAGTGCCGCTCGATTATTCTCCGAGCAGTACTTC. It encodes CASSAARLFSEQYF.

There are a few counts of this clonotype. The CDR3 DNA reads TGTGCCAGCAGCTGGACTAAGGGACTAGCCTTTAGCACAGATACGCAGTATTTT. This encodes CASSWTKGLAFSTDTQYF. The chain couples TRBV11-1 to TRBJ2-3; TRBD2 matches at 9 bases. V shed 4 bases, J shed 0 bases, and the junction held 11 bases outside the gene matches. CDR1 is SGHAT, CDR2 FQDESV, per germline (reference sequence). This CDR3 has 18 residues.

The chain carries TRBV2 and TRBJ1-1, with D possibly matching TRBD1 (5 bases). Looked up from germline, CDR1 is SNHLY and CDR2 is FYNNEI. The CDR3 is made up of 17 amino acids. V was pared by 0 bases and J by 0 bases, with 14 bases between. The CDR3 nucleotides are TGTGCCAGCAGTGAAGCGGGCAGGGAAGGCATGAACACTGAAGCTTTCTTT. Translation: CASSEAGREGMNTEAFF.

This clonotype showed up just once. The chain employs TRBV18 and TRBJ2-7; D remains unclear. The CDR3 loop spans 15 amino acids. The germline V gene has CDR1 KGHSH and CDR2 LQKENI. The germline V and J ends were trimmed by 1 base and 7 bases, with 17 bases remaining between them. The CDR3: CASSPLSRFPTEQYF. CDR3 nucleotides: TGTGCCAGCTCACCACTTTCACGGTTTCCTACTGAGCAGTACTTC.

This sequence joins TRBV7-6 and TRBJ2-5; D gene uncertain. This CDR3 is 14 amino acids long. The V gene lost 3 bases and the J gene lost 5 bases, with 13 bases spanning the gap. Germline V gives CDR1 SGHVS, CDR2 FNYEAQ. CDR3 in amino acids: CASSFWARSETQYF. CDR3 in DNA: TGTGCCAGCAGCTTTTGGGCTAGATCCGAGACCCAGTACTTC.

The rearrangement links TRBV5-1 to TRBJ2-5; the D gene is possibly TRBD1 (6 bases). Between the trimmed V and J ends, which lost 0 bases and 5 bases, there was a span of 17 bases. This CDR3 comprises 16 residues. CDR1 is SGHRS, CDR2 YFSETQ, per germline. CDR3 sequence reads: CASSLVGGADIETQYF. CDR3 sequence (DNA): TGCGCCAGCAGCTTGGTTGGGGGCGCGGATATCGAGACCCAGTACTTC.

This clonotype occurred a few times. V gene TRBV15 combines with J gene TRBJ2-7; 8 bases agree with TRBD1. Germline V gives CDR1 LNHNV, CDR2 YYDKDF (reference sequence). The J segment lost 2 bases and the V segment lost 3 bases, leaving 3 bases of the junction unmatched. The CDR3 extends over 14 amino acids. The DNA for the CDR3 is TGTGCCACCAGCAGGGACAGGGTGGCCTACGAGCAGTACTTC. Its translation: CATSRDRVAYEQYF.

The rearrangement joins TRBV12-3 or TRBV12-4 to TRBJ1-1; no definite D call. V lost 3 bases, J lost 1 base, and 9 bases lay in between. The CDR3 sequence is 14 residues long. CDR3 region: CASSFFGQNTEAFF. DNA for the CDR3: TGTGCCAGCAGTTTTTTCGGGCAGAACACTGAAGCTTTCTTT.

This chain links TRBV20-1 with TRBJ2-1; the D call may be TRBD1 or TRBD2 (5 bases each). Germline loops: CDR1 DFQATT, CDR2 SNEGSKA (reference sequence). CDR3 size: 15 residues. V dropped 1 base and J dropped 6 bases, with 16 bases sitting between them. Written as DNA, the CDR3 is TGCAGTGCTAGAGTGAACCCCGGGACCCGCAATGAGCAGTTCTTC. It specifies CSARVNPGTRNEQFF.

This clonotype was found many times. CDR3 sequence reads: CASSFHRTSVYLSTDTQYF. The CDR3 bases are TGTGCCAGCAGCTTCCACCGAACTTCAGTTTATTTGAGCACAGATACGCAGTATTTT. The chain is built from TRBV7-2 and TRBJ2-3; no clear D. The germline V gene encodes CDR1 SGHTA and CDR2 FQGNSA. The germline V and J ends were trimmed by 3 bases and 0 bases, with 22 bases remaining between them. The CDR3 sequence is 19 residues long.

The rearrangement joins TRBV9 to TRBJ2-2, with D possibly being TRBD1 (6 bases). The CDR3 contains 15 residues. Trimming stripped 2 bases from V and 6 bases from J, with 14 bases between. Germline V lookup: CDR1 SGDLS, CDR2 YYNGEE. Here the CDR3 DNA reads TGTGCCAGCAGCGTCTCTTCCAACAGGGCCGGGGAGCTGTTTTTT. It specifies CASSVSSNRAGELFF. Full variable domain (outside the CDR3, taken from reference TRBV9 and TRBJ2-2): DSGVTQTPKHLITATGQRVTLRCSPRSGDLSVYWYQQSLDQGLQFLIQYYNGEERAKGNILERFSAQQFPDLHSELNLSSLELGDSALYFCASSVSSNRAGELFFGEGSRLTVL.

This chain connects TRBV6-4 to TRBJ2-5, with TRBD2 as a possible D gene (7 bases). Germline CDR1 is MRHNA and CDR2 is SNTAGT. V was shortened by 10 bases and J by 2 bases, with 20 bases between the two germline ends. The length of the CDR3 is 15 residues. The CDR3 protein is CATSPEGGGQETQYF. CDR3 DNA: TGTGCCACCTCCCCGGAGGGGGGGGGGCAAGAGACCCAGTACTTC.

The table lists this clonotype with many counts. The V call is TRBV6-1, the J call TRBJ1-6; D is undetermined. This CDR3 has 15 amino acids. Germline V lookup: CDR1 MNHNS, CDR2 SASEGT. The ends were cut back, 7 bases at V and 7 bases at J, with 17 bases in the middle. This chain's CDR3 is CASITPGVLNSPLHF. The DNA of the CDR3 is TGTGCCAGCATAACCCCGGGAGTCCTAAATTCACCCCTCCACTTT.

This clonotype was detected a few times. The gene calls are TRBV12-3 or TRBV12-4 and TRBJ2-1, with 11 bases lining up with TRBD2. V shed 8 bases, J shed 7 bases, and the junction held 10 bases outside the gene matches. CDR3 length: 15 residues. This chain's CDR3 is CASSTLLAGVNEQFF. The CDR3 nucleotides read TGTGCCAGCTCGACTTTACTAGCGGGAGTAAATGAGCAGTTCTTC.

This clonotype occurred many times. The CDR3 reads CASSYDRLEQYF. The DNA for the CDR3 is TGCGCCAGCAGCTATGACAGGCTTGAGCAGTACTTC. The chain links TRBV5-1 to TRBJ2-7; TRBD1 might be the D (6 bases). This CDR3 spans 12 amino acids. Deletions cut 3 bases from V and 7 bases from J, with 11 bases between. CDR1 and CDR2 (germline): SGHRS, YFSETQ.

The rearrangement uses TRBV20-1 and TRBJ2-7; 10 bases match TRBD2. Germline CDR1 DFQATT, CDR2 SNEGSKA (reference sequence). CDR3 size: 18 residues. V lost 3 bases and J lost 2; bases outside the gene matches: 16. The CDR3 DNA follows: TGCAGTGCTAGTTCCGAACTAGCGGGATCATGGAAGGCCTACGAGCAGTACTTC. Translating gives CSASSELAGSWKAYEQYF.

This chain joins TRBV11-2 and TRBJ2-7; D tentatively reads TRBD1 or TRBD2 (5 bases each). V dropped 7 bases and J dropped 3 bases, with 16 bases sitting between them. In germline, CDR1 is SGHAT, CDR2 FQNNGV. CDR3 size: 14 residues. CDR3 amino acids: CASTPGTFDYEQYF. CDR3 nucleotides: TGTGCCAGCACCCCAGGGACCTTCGACTACGAGCAGTACTTC.

About this clonotype itself: This may come from a read error, since a much larger clone is one base off. The chain employs TRBV20-1 and TRBJ2-1; D perhaps matches TRBD2 (5 bases). This CDR3 spans 15 amino acids. Per germline, CDR1 DFQATT and CDR2 SNEGSKA (reference sequence). V was shortened by 5 bases and J by 5 bases, with 19 bases between the two germline ends. CDR3 amino acids: CSARFGIHENNEQFF. The CDR3 bases are TGCAGTGCTCGATTCGGGATTCACGAAAACAATGAGCAGTTCTTC.

This clonotype was seen many times. The J gene is TRBJ2-7, the V gene TRBV25-1; 10 bases map to TRBD1. Germline CDR1 MGHDK, CDR2 SYGVNS. Trimming cost V 4 bases and J 0 bases; bases outside gene matches: 6. This CDR3 is built from 16 residues. CDR3 sequence: CASSAVGQGGSYEQYF. The DNA for the CDR3 is TGTGCCAGCAGTGCAGTAGGACAGGGGGGCTCCTACGAGCAGTACTTC.

At least ten counts were recorded for this clonotype. The gene calls are TRBV7-2 and TRBJ2-5; maybe TRBD2 (6 bases). Germline-derived CDR1 and CDR2 are SGHTA and FQGNSA. The CDR3 contains 16 residues. Trimming cost V 1 base and J 2 bases, with 14 bases left between them. The CDR3 DNA is TGTGCCAGCAGCTTAGGGCTAGGTCGGGGGCAAGAGACCCAGTACTTC. It yields the protein CASSLGLGRGQETQYF.

This clonotype was detected only a few times. This chain joins TRBV19 and TRBJ2-1; perhaps D is TRBD1 or TRBD2 (5 bases each). The CDR3 extends over 17 amino acids. V was cut by 5 bases and J by 6 bases, with 23 bases left in between. Germline V lookup: CDR1 LNHDA, CDR2 SQIVND (reference sequence). This CDR3 reads CASSSNSQGWRRNEQFF. For the CDR3, the DNA is TGTGCCAGTAGTTCAAACTCTCAGGGTTGGAGGCGCAATGAGCAGTTCTTC.

The gene calls are TRBV28 and TRBJ1-6, with 8 bases lining up with TRBD1. The CDR3 contains 14 residues. CDR1 and CDR2 from the germline V gene are MDHEN and SYDVKM. With 8 bases clipped from V and 9 bases from J, the junction kept 9 bases outside the gene matches. The CDR3 spells CASFGQGASSPLHF. DNA for the CDR3: TGTGCCAGCTTTGGACAGGGTGCTTCTTCACCCCTCCACTTT.

There are a few counts of this clonotype. V and J are TRBV30 and TRBJ2-1, with 9 bases aligning to TRBD2. This CDR3 contains 12 residues. J was trimmed by 10 bases and V by 5 bases; bases with no gene match: 6. In germline, CDR1 is GTSNPN, CDR2 SVGIG (reference sequence). This chain's CDR3 is CAWAGTSNEQFF. The CDR3 DNA reads TGTGCCTGGGCCGGGACTAGCAACGAGCAGTTCTTC.

This clonotype has more than one count but fewer than ten. The chain combines TRBV30 with TRBJ2-7; 9 bases align to TRBD1. CDR1 and CDR2 from the germline V gene are GTSNPN and SVGIG (reference sequence). V dropped 1 base and J dropped 6; count of bases not matched to a gene: 10. This CDR3 is 15 amino acids long. The CDR3 bases are TGTGCCTGGAGTGGAGCCGGGACAGGGTACTCCGAGCAGTACTTC. This encodes CAWSGAGTGYSEQYF.